The next 29 T cell receptor beta chains were all read from a single sample in a study of T cell repertoires in cytomegalovirus infection. TCRdb ran MiXCR on the reads and lists one entry per CDR3 protein. This table has 250,000 to 300,000 distinct CDR3 sequences, about a quarter appearing once. The source material was PBMCs. The receptors originated from a human donor in good health (CMV status not recorded). Some clones in this sample may be carry-over from other donors' samples.

This clonotype was seen a few times. This sequence joins TRBV27 and TRBJ2-5; no clear D. Germline loops: CDR1 MNHEY, CDR2 SMNVEV (reference sequence). The V gene lost 5 bases and the J gene lost 4 bases, with 26 bases spanning the gap. The CDR3 sequence is 18 residues long. Here the CDR3 reads CASSALSAARWRGETQYF. Here the CDR3 DNA reads TGTGCCAGCAGTGCGTTATCCGCCGCCAGATGGAGAGGAGAGACCCAGTACTTC.

This clonotype was seen at least ten times. V gene TRBV28 combines with J gene TRBJ2-1; possibly TRBD2 for D (7 bases). The CDR3 has 14 amino acids. Germline CDR1 is MDHEN and CDR2 is SYDVKM. Trimming stripped 3 bases from V and 10 bases from J, with 16 bases between. For the CDR3, the DNA is TGTGCCAGCAGTTTCCGCGGGGGCCCTCACGAGCAGTTCTTC. This sequence encodes CASSFRGGPHEQFF.

The rearrangement joins TRBV30 to TRBJ1-6, with TRBD1 as a possible D gene (6 bases). Trimming took 4 bases from V and 7 from J, leaving 14 bases between them. CDR3 length: 14 amino acids. CDR1 is GTSNPN and CDR2 is SVGIG in the germline V gene (reference sequence). The CDR3 sequence is CAWTADSFNSPLHF. The CDR3 DNA follows: TGTGCCTGGACCGCGGACAGTTTCAATTCACCCCTCCACTTT.

This clonotype came up many times. The chain recombines TRBV7-2 with TRBJ2-1, with 7 bases matching TRBD2. The CDR3 runs to 13 residues. Per the germline V gene, CDR1 is SGHTA and CDR2 is FQGNSA. V lost 5 bases and J lost 8; bases outside the gene matches: 6. CDR3 amino acids: CASSPGGFDEQFF. The CDR3, as DNA: TGTGCCAGCAGCCCGGGGGGTTTCGATGAGCAGTTCTTC. The full variable domain, its missing parts supplied by reference TRBV7-2 and TRBJ2-1, is GAGVSQSPSNKVTEKGKDVELRCDPISGHTALYWYRQSLGQGLEFLIYFQGNSAPDKSGLPSDRFSAERTGGSVSTLTIQRTQQEDSAVYLCASSPGGFDEQFFGPGTRLTVL.

This clonotype was counted only a few times. DNA of the CDR3: TGTGCCAGCAGCCAATGGGACAGGGGGAATGAAAAACTGTTTTTT. Amino acids: CASSQWDRGNEKLFF. This sequence joins TRBV14 and TRBJ1-4; 11 bases match TRBD1. The length of the CDR3 is 15 residues. The germline gives CDR1 SGHDN, CDR2 FVKESK. After removal of 2 bases from V and 5 bases from J, the junction contained 1 base not matched to a gene.

The chain carries TRBV28 and TRBJ2-1; 7 nucleotides line up with TRBD2. V gave up 7 bases and J gave up 1 base; unmatched junction bases: 19. The CDR3 runs to 19 residues. Germline values: CDR1 MDHEN, CDR2 SYDVKM. CDR3 amino acids: CASTLTLILAGESYNEQFF. The CDR3 region has the DNA TGTGCCAGCACATTAACCCTCATCCTGGCGGGAGAGTCCTACAATGAGCAGTTCTTC.

V and J are TRBV11-2 and TRBJ1-3; TRBD1 agrees at 9 bases. Trimming at V came to 6 bases and at J to 2 bases, leaving 11 bases not matched to a gene. There are 17 residues in the CDR3. CDR1 is SGHAT and CDR2 is FQNNGV in the germline V gene. DNA of the CDR3: TGTGCCAGCAGGGCCGGGACAGGGAATTCACCTGGAAACACCATATATTTT. Its translation: CASRAGTGNSPGNTIYF.

The V call is TRBV7-2, the J call TRBJ2-2, with D perhaps matching TRBD1 (5 bases). Per the germline V gene, CDR1 is SGHTA and CDR2 is FQGNSA. V shed 5 bases and J shed 4 bases, with 17 bases lying between them. The CDR3 sequence is 16 residues long. The chain's CDR3 is CASSTLLGQLTGELFF. CDR3 DNA sequence: TGTGCCAGCAGCACCTTACTGGGGCAACTCACCGGGGAGCTGTTTTTT.

This clonotype appeared many times. V usage is TRBV7-3 and J usage is TRBJ2-7; no reliable D call. Trimming took 2 bases from V and 0 from J, leaving 11 bases between them. The CDR3 contains 15 residues. In germline, CDR1 is SGHTA, CDR2 FQGTGA. The CDR3 DNA reads as TGTGCCAGCAGCTTATATGGAACGGCCTCCTACGAGCAGTACTTC. Translation gives CASSLYGTASYEQYF.

This clonotype showed up many times. The chain combines TRBV7-2 with TRBJ2-2; no firm D call. Per the germline V gene, CDR1 is SGHTA and CDR2 is FQGNSA. Between the trimmed V and J ends, which lost 0 bases and 5 bases, there was a span of 10 bases. CDR3 length equals 15 residues. CDR3: CASSLAGQVTGELFF. The DNA for the CDR3 is TGTGCCAGCAGCTTAGCAGGTCAAGTGACCGGGGAGCTGTTTTTT.

There are many counts of this clonotype. CDR3 nucleotides: TGTGCCAGCAGCTTGGCCCCTAGCGGCACCGGGGAGCTGTTTTTT. Amino acid sequence: CASSLAPSGTGELFF. The rearrangement links TRBV7-2 to TRBJ2-2, with 7 bases matching TRBD2. Germline assignment: CDR1 SGHTA and CDR2 FQGNSA. This CDR3 is built from 15 residues. V shed 3 bases and J 4 bases; nucleotides not matched to a gene: 5.

This chain joins TRBV19 and TRBJ1-1, with a possible D match to TRBD1 (6 bases). The CDR3 loop spans 14 amino acids. The V end lost 7 bases, the J end lost 1 base, and 13 bases lay between the germline ends. Germline V gene lookup returns CDR1 LNHDA and CDR2 SQIVND (reference sequence). The DNA of the CDR3 is TGTGCCAGTACCCACAGGGCCAGGAACACTGAAGCTTTCTTT. Translating gives CASTHRARNTEAFF.

This clonotype occurred many times. The V call is TRBV7-2, the J call TRBJ1-5, with TRBD1 matching over 9 bases. V gave up 5 bases and J gave up 5 bases; unmatched junction bases: 10. Germline lookup yields CDR1 SGHTA and CDR2 FQGNSA. CDR3 size: 16 residues. In DNA form, the CDR3 reads TGTGCCAGCAGCGGGGGGGGGACAGGGTTTGATCAGCCCCAGCATTTT. It is translated as CASSGGGTGFDQPQHF.

This clonotype has a count of ten or more. The V and J genes are TRBV28 and TRBJ2-2; 8 bases agree with TRBD2. With 6 bases clipped from V and 2 bases from J, the junction kept 11 bases outside the gene matches. Germline-derived CDR1 and CDR2 are MDHEN and SYDVKM. This CDR3 region has 17 residues. This chain's CDR3 is CASSRVGLADNTGELFF. In nucleotides, the CDR3 is TGTGCCAGCAGCCGAGTAGGACTAGCCGATAACACCGGGGAGCTGTTTTTT.

Here the CDR3 reads CAISEIGVLATGELFF. The CDR3 bases are TGTGCCATCAGTGAGATTGGGGTATTGGCCACCGGGGAGCTGTTTTTT. The chain employs TRBV10-3 and TRBJ2-2, with D hard to call. Germline V lookup: CDR1 ENHRY, CDR2 SYGVKD. This CDR3 comprises 16 residues. V lost 2 bases and J 4 bases, leaving 14 bases between the germline ends.

In this sample, this clonotype turned up a few times. This chain links TRBV6-1 with TRBJ1-1; D unclear. Germline-derived CDR1 and CDR2 are MNHNS and SASEGT. The CDR3 contains 13 residues. Trimming cost V 3 bases and J 7 bases, with 12 bases left between them. The CDR3 DNA reads as TGTGCCAGCAGTGAGTACATGACTGGTGAAGCTTTCTTT. This encodes CASSEYMTGEAFF.

The chain uses TRBV30 and TRBJ2-1, with D possibly being TRBD2 (6 bases). CDR3 length: 13 residues. The germline gives CDR1 GTSNPN, CDR2 SVGIG (reference sequence). Trimming stripped 5 bases from V and 5 bases from J, with 13 bases between. The CDR3 reads CAWGSGSNNEQFF. DNA of the CDR3: TGTGCCTGGGGTAGCGGTTCTAACAATGAGCAGTTCTTC.

This sequence joins TRBV20-1 and TRBJ1-5; TRBD1 is a possible D gene (5 bases). Germline CDR1 is DFQATT and CDR2 is SNEGSKA (reference sequence). V was trimmed by 6 bases and J by 7 bases, leaving 16 bases between them. CDR3 length: 13 residues. The CDR3 DNA sequence: TGCAGTGCCAGGACACTAAGGACACAGCCCCAGCATTTT. It specifies CSARTLRTQPQHF.

This clonotype was observed many times. The rearrangement uses TRBV12-3 or TRBV12-4 and TRBJ2-3, with a tentative D call TRBD2 (5 bases). With 7 bases removed from V and 0 bases from J, the gap between germline ends came to 11 bases. The length of the CDR3 is 14 residues. The CDR3 loop reads CASNVASSTDTQYF. The CDR3 DNA follows: TGTGCCAGCAATGTAGCGTCTAGCACAGATACGCAGTATTTT.

This clonotype has a count of ten or more. The chain carries TRBV28 and TRBJ2-3; D may correspond to TRBD1 or TRBD2 (5 bases each). Trimming left V 4 bases short and J 4 bases short, with 15 bases between. There are 15 residues in the CDR3. Germline lookup yields CDR1 MDHEN and CDR2 SYDVKM. The CDR3 reads CASSSPGLEADTQYF. For the CDR3, the DNA is TGTGCCAGCAGTTCTCCGGGGCTAGAGGCAGATACGCAGTATTTT.

At least ten counts were recorded for this clonotype. In DNA form, the CDR3 reads TGTGCCAGCAGCTTCTTACGGGGTAGCGGGAGTATCTCAGATACGCAGTATTTT. Its translation: CASSFLRGSGSISDTQYF. This chain connects TRBV7-2 to TRBJ2-3, with 9 nucleotides matching TRBD2. Germline V lookup: CDR1 SGHTA, CDR2 FQGNSA. This CDR3 region has 18 residues. With V trimmed by 3 bases and J by 4 bases, 14 bases remained unmatched.

This chain joins TRBV20-1 and TRBJ2-3, with D perhaps matching TRBD1 or TRBD2 (6 bases each). Germline-derived CDR1 and CDR2 are DFQATT and SNEGSKA (reference sequence). The length of the CDR3 is 15 residues. V was pared by 3 bases and J by 1 base, with 14 bases between. The CDR3 reads CSASGRSGGTDTQYF. The CDR3 DNA reads as TGCAGTGCTAGTGGGAGGTCAGGGGGCACAGATACGCAGTATTTT.

This clonotype was counted once. The CDR3, as DNA: TGCGCCAGCAGCGCCGGGACCGACAATCAGCCCCAGCATTTT. Translated, it gives CASSAGTDNQPQHF. The chain is built from TRBV5-1 and TRBJ1-5; weak D call: TRBD1 (5 bases). Germline V gene sequence: CDR1 SGHRS, CDR2 YFSETQ. The CDR3 covers 14 residues. With 4 bases removed from V and 3 bases from J, the gap between germline ends came to 11 bases.

The rearrangement uses TRBV19 and TRBJ1-2; a weak D match, TRBD1 (5 bases). Germline CDR1 and CDR2: LNHDA and SQIVND (reference sequence). Trimming pared 8 bases from V and 7 bases from J, leaving 20 bases between. The CDR3 is 14 residues long. The CDR3 nucleotides are TGTGCCAGTCACCCCTTCGAGGGACTCACTGGCTACACCTTC. Protein sequence: CASHPFEGLTGYTF.

This clonotype occurred a few times. The chain is built from TRBV29-1 and TRBJ1-1; TRBD1 aligns across 8 bases. With V trimmed by 3 bases and J by 3 bases, 9 bases remained unmatched. CDR3 length equals 15 residues. CDR1 and CDR2 from the germline V gene are SQVTM and ANQGSEA. The DNA of the CDR3 is TGCAGCGTTGACCCAGAGACAGGGGTTGACACTGAAGCTTTCTTT. It yields the protein CSVDPETGVDTEAFF.

The gene calls are TRBV20-1 and TRBJ2-1, with D possibly matching TRBD2 (6 bases). This CDR3 is 16 amino acids long. V was trimmed by 3 bases and J by 7 bases, leaving 22 bases between them. Germline V lookup: CDR1 DFQATT, CDR2 SNEGSKA (reference sequence). The CDR3 here is CSASHPTSPRWNEQFF. CDR3 nucleotides: TGCAGTGCTAGCCACCCAACTAGCCCGAGGTGGAATGAGCAGTTCTTC.

The rearrangement joins TRBV20-1 to TRBJ1-3, with D perhaps matching TRBD1 (5 bases). This CDR3 contains 11 residues. Germline V gives CDR1 DFQATT, CDR2 SNEGSKA (reference sequence). Between the trimmed V and J ends, which lost 8 bases and 5 bases, there was a span of 10 bases. CDR3 sequence: CSSWDRNTIYF. CDR3 DNA: TGCAGTTCGTGGGACCGAAACACCATATATTTT.

V gene TRBV14 combines with J gene TRBJ2-7; 9 positions match TRBD1. Losses at the gene ends were 1 base for V and 5 bases for J; bases not matched to a gene: 15. Germline CDR1 reads SGHDN; CDR2 reads FVKESK. This CDR3 contains 18 residues. CDR3 DNA: TGTGCCAGCAGCCAAGTAGACCACCCGGGACAGGGTCCCGACGAGCAGTACTTC. Its translation: CASSQVDHPGQGPDEQYF.

This clonotype was counted between two and nine times. CDR3 in DNA: TGTGCCAGCAGCTTAGGAGGGGACGATGGCTACACCTTC. It codes for CASSLGGDDGYTF. The V and J genes are TRBV7-9 and TRBJ1-2; perhaps TRBD1 as D (5 bases). The germline gives CDR1 SEHNR, CDR2 FQNEAQ (reference sequence). V lost 1 base, J lost 6 bases, and 9 bases lay in between. The CDR3 extends over 13 amino acids.